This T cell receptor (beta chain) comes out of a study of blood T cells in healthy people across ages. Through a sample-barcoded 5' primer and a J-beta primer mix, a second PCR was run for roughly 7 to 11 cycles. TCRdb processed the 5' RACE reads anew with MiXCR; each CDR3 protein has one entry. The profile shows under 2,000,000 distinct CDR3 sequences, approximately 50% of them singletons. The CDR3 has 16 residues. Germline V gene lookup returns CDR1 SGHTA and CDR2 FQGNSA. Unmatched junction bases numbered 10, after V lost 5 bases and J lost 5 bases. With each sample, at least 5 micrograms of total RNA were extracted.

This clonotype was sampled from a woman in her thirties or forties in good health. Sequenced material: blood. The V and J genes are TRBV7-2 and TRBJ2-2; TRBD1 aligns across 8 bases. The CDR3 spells CASSTQGQVVTGELFF. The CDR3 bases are TGTGCCAGCAGCACCCAGGGACAGGTTGTAACCGGGGAGCTGTTTTTT.